One sample yielded the 5 T cell receptor beta chains listed below, sequenced in a study of CD4 T cells in relation to SARS-CoV-2 and coronaviruses. Profiled with immunoSEQ multiplex PCR; TCRdb holds only in-frame clones, not every one. The top ten clones hold roughly a sixth of a sample with approximately 25,000 clones, around 70% of them seen once. For these TCRs, the target antigens are not known. CD4+ T cells from unexposed donors were obtained before the COVID-19 pandemic (2011-2018). CD4+ T cells were isolated from the cells after around 9 days of culture. The sequenced sample was CD4+ T cells from PBMCs, cultured in vitro. These receptors all stem from a human donor in good health.

The chain has TRBV29-1 and TRBJ2-5, with TRBD2 matching 12 bases. V gave up 7 bases and J gave up 5 bases; unmatched junction bases: 5. Germline V gene data show CDR1 as SQVTM and CDR2 as ANQGSEA. CDR3 length: 13 residues. The CDR3 loop is CSARTSGIETQYF. The CDR3, as DNA: TGCAGCGCCCGGACTAGCGGGATTGAGACCCAGTACTTC.

V and J are TRBV7-9 and TRBJ2-5, with 7 bases fitting TRBD2. Trimming took 5 bases from V and 4 from J; bases not matched to a gene: 13. This CDR3 is built from 16 residues. CDR1 is SEHNR and CDR2 is FQNEAQ in the germline V gene (reference sequence). CDR3 coding DNA: TGTGCCAGCAGCAGACGCTTGGGGAGCGGGATAGAGACCCAGTACTTC. Its translation is CASSRRLGSGIETQYF.

This clone has a handful of counts. The chain carries TRBV4-1 and TRBJ1-5, with D hard to call. From germline, CDR1 is MGHRA and CDR2 YSYEKL. The ends were cut back, 1 base at V and 9 bases at J, with 7 bases in the middle. There are 12 residues in the CDR3. The CDR3 DNA sequence: TGCGCCAGCAGCCAAGTCCCAGGGCCCCAGCATTTT. Translation: CASSQVPGPQHF.

The chain combines TRBV5-1 with TRBJ2-5; 8 bases are shared with TRBD2. Trimming cost V 1 base and J 0 bases; bases outside gene matches: 5. Germline CDR1 is SGHRS and CDR2 is YFSETQ. The CDR3 loop spans 16 amino acids. For the CDR3, the DNA is TGCGCCAGCAGCTTGATGACGGGAGGGAACCAAGAGACCCAGTACTTC. Encoded protein: CASSLMTGGNQETQYF.

The V call is TRBV7-3, the J call TRBJ2-3; D uncertain. Trimming removed 5 bases from V and 2 bases from J, with 8 bases in between. This CDR3 has 13 amino acids. Per germline, CDR1 SGHTA and CDR2 FQGTGA. CDR3 residues: CASSPGYTDTQYF. CDR3 coding DNA: TGTGCCAGCAGCCCTGGGTACACAGATACGCAGTATTTT.